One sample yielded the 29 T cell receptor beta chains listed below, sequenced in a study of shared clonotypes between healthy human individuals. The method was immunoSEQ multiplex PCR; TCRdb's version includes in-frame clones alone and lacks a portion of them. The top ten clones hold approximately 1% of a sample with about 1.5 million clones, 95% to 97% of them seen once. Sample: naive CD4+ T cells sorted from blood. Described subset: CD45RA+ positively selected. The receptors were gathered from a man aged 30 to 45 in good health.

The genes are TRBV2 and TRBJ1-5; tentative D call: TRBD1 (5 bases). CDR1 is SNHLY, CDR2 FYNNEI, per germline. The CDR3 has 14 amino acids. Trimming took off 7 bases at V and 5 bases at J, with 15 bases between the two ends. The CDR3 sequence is CASKYAGGYQPQHF. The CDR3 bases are TGTGCCAGCAAGTACGCTGGGGGGTATCAGCCCCAGCATTTT.

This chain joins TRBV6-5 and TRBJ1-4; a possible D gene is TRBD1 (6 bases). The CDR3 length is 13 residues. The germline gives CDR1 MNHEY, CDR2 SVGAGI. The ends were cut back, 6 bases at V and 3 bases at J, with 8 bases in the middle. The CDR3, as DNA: TGTGCCAGCAGACACAGGGCTAATGAAAAACTGTTTTTT. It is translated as CASRHRANEKLFF.

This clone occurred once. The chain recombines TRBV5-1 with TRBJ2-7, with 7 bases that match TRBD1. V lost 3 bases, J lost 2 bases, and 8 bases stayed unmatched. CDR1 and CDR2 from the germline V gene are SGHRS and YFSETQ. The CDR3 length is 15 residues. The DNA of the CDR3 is TGCGCCAGCAGCTCTACCGGGACAGCCACCTACGAGCAGTACTTC. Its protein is CASSSTGTATYEQYF.

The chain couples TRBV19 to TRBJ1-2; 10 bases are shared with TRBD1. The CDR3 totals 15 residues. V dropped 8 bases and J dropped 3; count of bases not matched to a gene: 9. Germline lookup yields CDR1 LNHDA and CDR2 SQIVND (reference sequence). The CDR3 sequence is CASVTRQGADYGYTF. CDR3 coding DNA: TGTGCCAGTGTTACAAGACAGGGGGCAGACTATGGCTACACCTTC.

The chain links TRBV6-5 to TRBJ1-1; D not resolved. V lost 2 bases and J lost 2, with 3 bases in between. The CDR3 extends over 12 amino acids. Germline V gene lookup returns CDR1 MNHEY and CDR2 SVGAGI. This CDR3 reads CASSYNNTEAFF. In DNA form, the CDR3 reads TGTGCCAGCAGTTACAATAACACTGAAGCTTTCTTT.

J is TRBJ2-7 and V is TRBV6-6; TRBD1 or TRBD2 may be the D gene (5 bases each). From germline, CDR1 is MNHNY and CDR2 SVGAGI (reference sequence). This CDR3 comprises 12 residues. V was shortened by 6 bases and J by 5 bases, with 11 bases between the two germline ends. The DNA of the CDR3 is TGTGCCAGCAGAGAAGGGGACCACGAGCAGTACTTC. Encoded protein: CASREGDHEQYF.

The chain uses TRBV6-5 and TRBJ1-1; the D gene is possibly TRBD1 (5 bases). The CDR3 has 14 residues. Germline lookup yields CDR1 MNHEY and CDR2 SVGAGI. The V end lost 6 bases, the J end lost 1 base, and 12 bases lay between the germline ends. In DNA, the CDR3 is TGTGCCAGCAGCCACCCCGGGGGGAACACTGAAGCTTTCTTT. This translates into CASSHPGGNTEAFF.

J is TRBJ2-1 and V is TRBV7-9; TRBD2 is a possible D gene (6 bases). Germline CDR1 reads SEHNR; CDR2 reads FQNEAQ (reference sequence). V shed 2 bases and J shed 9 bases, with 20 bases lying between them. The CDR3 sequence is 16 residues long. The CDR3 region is CASSLSGSAGYREQFF. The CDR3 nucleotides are TGTGCCAGCAGCTTATCTGGGTCGGCGGGATACCGTGAGCAGTTCTTC.

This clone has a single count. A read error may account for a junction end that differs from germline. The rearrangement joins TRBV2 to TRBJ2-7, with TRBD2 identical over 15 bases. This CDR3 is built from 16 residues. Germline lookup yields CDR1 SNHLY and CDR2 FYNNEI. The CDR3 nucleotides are TGTGCCAGCAGCGAAGGGACTAGCGGGAGGTCCTACGAGCAGTACTTC. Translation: CASSEGTSGRSYEQYF.

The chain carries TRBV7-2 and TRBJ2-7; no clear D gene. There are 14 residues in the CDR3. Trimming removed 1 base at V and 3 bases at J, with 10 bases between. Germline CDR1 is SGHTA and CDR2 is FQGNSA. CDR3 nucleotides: TGTGCCAGCAGCTTAGGAGACCCGGGCTACGAGCAGTACTTC. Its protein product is CASSLGDPGYEQYF.

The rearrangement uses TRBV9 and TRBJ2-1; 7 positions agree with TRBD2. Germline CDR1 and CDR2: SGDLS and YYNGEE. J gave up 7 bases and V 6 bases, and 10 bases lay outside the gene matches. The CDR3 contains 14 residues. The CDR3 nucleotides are TGTGCCAGCACTGGGGGAGTGGGAGGGAATGAGCAGTTCTTC. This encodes CASTGGVGGNEQFF.

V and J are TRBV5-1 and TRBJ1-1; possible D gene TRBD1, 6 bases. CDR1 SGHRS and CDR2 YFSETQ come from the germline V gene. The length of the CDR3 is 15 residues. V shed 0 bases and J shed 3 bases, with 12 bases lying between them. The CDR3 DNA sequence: TGCGCCAGCAGCTTGGGGGCAGGGGCTGACACTGAAGCTTTCTTT. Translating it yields CASSLGAGADTEAFF.

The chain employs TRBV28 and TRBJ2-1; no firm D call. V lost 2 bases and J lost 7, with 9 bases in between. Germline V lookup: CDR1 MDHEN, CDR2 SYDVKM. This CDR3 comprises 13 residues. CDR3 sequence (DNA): TGTGCCAGCAGTTTACCAGCTAAGAATGAGCAGTTCTTC. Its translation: CASSLPAKNEQFF.

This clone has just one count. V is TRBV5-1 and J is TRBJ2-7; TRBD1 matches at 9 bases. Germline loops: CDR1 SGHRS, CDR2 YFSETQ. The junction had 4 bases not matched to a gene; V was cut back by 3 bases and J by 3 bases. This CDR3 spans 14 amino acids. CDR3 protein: CASSWGQGGYEQYF. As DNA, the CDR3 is TGCGCCAGCAGCTGGGGACAGGGCGGCTACGAGCAGTACTTC.

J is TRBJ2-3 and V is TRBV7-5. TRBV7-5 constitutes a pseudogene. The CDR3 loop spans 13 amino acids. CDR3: CVRSARSTDTQYF. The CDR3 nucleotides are TGTGTCAGAAGTGCACGAAGCACAGATACGCAGTATTTT.

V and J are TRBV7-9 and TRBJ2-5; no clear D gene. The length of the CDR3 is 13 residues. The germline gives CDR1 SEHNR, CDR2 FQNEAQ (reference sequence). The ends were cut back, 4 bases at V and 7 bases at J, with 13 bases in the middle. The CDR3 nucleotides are TGTGCCAGCAGCTCCGCGGTGCTGGGGACCCAGTACTTC. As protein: CASSSAVLGTQYF.

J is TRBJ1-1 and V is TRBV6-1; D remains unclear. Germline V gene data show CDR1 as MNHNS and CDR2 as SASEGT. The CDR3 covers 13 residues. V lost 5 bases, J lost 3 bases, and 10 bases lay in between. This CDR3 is CASSRTWDTEAFF. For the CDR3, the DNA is TGTGCCAGCAGTCGTACATGGGACACTGAAGCTTTCTTT.

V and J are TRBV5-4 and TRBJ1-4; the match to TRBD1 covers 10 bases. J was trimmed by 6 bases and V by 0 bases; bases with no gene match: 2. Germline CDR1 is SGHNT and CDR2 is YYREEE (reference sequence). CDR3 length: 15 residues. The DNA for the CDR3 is TGTGCCAGCAGCTTGGGGGGGACAGGGGATGAAAAACTGTTTTTT. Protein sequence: CASSLGGTGDEKLFF.

The CDR3 DNA sequence: TGTGCCAGCAGTGCACAGGGGAGAGGTGACAATCAGCCCCAGCATTTT. It specifies CASSAQGRGDNQPQHF. The V and J genes are TRBV27 and TRBJ1-5; TRBD1 aligns across 7 bases. V dropped 5 bases and J dropped 3; count of bases not matched to a gene: 10. This CDR3 region has 16 residues. From germline, CDR1 is MNHEY and CDR2 SMNVEV (reference sequence).

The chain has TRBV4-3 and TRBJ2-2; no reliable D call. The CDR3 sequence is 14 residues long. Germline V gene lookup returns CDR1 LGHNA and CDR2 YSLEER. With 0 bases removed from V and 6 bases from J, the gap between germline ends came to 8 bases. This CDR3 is CASSQDGWSGELFF. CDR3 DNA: TGCGCCAGCAGCCAAGACGGGTGGTCCGGGGAGCTGTTTTTT.

This CDR3 reads CASSFRLGEQYF. The CDR3 DNA reads TGTGCCAGCAGTTTCCGGTTAGGCGAGCAGTACTTC. The rearrangement links TRBV27 to TRBJ2-7; D is undetermined. Per the germline V gene, CDR1 is MNHEY and CDR2 is SMNVEV (reference sequence). The CDR3 consists of 12 residues. V lost 3 bases and J lost 6, with 9 bases in between.

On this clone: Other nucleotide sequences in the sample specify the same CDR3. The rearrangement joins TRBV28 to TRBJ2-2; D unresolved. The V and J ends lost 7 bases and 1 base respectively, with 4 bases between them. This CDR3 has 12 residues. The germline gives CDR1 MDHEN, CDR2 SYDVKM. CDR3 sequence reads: CASTKNTGELFF. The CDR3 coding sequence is TGTGCCAGCACGAAGAACACCGGGGAGCTGTTTTTT.

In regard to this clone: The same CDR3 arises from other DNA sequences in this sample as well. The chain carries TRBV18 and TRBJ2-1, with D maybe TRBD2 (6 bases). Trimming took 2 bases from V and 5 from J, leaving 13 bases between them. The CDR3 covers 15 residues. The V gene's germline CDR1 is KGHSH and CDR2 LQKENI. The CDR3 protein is CASSPLGGADNEQFF. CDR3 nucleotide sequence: TGTGCCAGCTCACCATTGGGCGGGGCCGACAATGAGCAGTTCTTC.

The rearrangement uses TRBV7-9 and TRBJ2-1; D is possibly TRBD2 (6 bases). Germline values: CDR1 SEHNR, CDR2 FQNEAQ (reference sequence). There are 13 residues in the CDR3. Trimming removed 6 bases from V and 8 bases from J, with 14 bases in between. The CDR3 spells CASRRLGFHEQFF. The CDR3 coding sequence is TGTGCCAGCAGGAGACTAGGTTTTCATGAGCAGTTCTTC.

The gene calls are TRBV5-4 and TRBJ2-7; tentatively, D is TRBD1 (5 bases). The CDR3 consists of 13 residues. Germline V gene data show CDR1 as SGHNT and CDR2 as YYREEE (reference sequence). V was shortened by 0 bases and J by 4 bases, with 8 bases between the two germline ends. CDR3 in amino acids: CASSLDRRYEQYF. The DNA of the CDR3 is TGTGCCAGCAGCTTGGACAGGCGATACGAGCAGTACTTC.

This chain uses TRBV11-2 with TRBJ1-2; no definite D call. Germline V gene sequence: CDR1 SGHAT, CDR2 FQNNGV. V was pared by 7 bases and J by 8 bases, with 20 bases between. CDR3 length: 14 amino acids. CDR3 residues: CASNSIHPLYGYTF. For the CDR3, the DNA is TGTGCCAGCAACTCTATACACCCACTCTACGGCTACACCTTC.

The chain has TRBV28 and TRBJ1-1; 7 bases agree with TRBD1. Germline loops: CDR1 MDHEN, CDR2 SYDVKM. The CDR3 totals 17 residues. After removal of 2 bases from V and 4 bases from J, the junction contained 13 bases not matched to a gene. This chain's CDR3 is CASSLVGGDPGGTEAFF. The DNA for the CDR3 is TGTGCCAGCAGTTTAGTGGGCGGAGACCCAGGGGGCACTGAAGCTTTCTTT. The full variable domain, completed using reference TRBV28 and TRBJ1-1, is DVKVTQSSRYLVKRTGEKVFLECVQDMDHENMFWYRQDPGLGLRLIYFSYDVKMKEKGDIPEGYSVSREKKERFSLILESASTNQTSMYLCASSLVGGDPGGTEAFFGQGTRLTVV.

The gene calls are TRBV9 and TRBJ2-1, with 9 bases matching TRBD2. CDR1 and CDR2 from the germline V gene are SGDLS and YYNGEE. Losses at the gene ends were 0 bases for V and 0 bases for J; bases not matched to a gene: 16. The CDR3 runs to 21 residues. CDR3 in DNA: TGTGCCAGCAGCGTAGCCAAACATCCATCTAGCGGGACAAGCTCCTACAATGAGCAGTTCTTC. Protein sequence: CASSVAKHPSSGTSSYNEQFF.

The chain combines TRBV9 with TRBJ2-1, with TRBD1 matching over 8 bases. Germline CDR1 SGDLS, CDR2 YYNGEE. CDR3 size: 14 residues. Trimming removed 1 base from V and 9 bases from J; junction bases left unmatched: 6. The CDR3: CASSVLQGGSEQFF. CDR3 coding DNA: TGTGCCAGCAGCGTACTACAGGGGGGTAGTGAGCAGTTCTTC.